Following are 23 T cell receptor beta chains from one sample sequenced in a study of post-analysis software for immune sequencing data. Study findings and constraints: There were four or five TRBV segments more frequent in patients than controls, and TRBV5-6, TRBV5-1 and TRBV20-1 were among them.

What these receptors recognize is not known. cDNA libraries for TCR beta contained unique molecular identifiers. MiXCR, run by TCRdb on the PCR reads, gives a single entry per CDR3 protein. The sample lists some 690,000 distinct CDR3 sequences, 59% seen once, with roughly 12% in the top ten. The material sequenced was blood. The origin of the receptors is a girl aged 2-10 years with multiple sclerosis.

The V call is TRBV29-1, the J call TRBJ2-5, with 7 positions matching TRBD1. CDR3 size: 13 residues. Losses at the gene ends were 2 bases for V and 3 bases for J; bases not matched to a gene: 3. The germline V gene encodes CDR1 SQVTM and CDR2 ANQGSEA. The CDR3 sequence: CSVEPRGKETQYF. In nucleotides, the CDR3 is TGCAGCGTTGAACCCAGGGGGAAAGAGACCCAGTACTTC.

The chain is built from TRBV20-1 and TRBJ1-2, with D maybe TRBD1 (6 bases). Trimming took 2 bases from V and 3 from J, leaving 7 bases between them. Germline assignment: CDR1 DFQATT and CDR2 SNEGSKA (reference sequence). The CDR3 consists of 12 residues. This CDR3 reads CSARTGYYGYTF. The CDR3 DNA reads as TGCAGTGCTAGAACAGGGTACTATGGCTACACCTTC.

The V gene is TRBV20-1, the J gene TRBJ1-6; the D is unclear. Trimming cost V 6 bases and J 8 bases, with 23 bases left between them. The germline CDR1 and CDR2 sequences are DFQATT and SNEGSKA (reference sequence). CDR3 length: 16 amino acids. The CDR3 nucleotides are TGCAGTGCCAAAGAGGGTTCGGCTGAACCGGATTCACCCCTCCACTTT. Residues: CSAKEGSAEPDSPLHF.

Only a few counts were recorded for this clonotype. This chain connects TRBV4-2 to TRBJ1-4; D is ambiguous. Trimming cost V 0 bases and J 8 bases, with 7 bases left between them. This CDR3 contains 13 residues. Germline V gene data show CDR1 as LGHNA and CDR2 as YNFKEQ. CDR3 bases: TGTGCCAGCAGCCAAGATGAACGCGAAAAACTGTTTTTT. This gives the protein CASSQDEREKLFF.

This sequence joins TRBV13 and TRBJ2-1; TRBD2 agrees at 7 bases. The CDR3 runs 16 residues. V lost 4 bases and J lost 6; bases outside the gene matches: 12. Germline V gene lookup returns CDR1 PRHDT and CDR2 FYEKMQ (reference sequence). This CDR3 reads CASSSSEERDSNEQFF. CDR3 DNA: TGTGCCAGCAGCTCCTCGGAGGAGCGGGATTCCAATGAGCAGTTCTTC.

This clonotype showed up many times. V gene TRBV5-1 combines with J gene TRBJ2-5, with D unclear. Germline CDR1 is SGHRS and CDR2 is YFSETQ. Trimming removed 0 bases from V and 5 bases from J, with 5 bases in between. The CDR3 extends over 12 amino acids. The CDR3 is CASSLAMETQYF. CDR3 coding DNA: TGCGCCAGCAGCTTGGCCATGGAGACCCAGTACTTC.

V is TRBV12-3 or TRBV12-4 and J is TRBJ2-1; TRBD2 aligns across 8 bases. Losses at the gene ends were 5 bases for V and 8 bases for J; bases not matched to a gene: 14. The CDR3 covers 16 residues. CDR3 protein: CASSPQNTGTRDEQFF. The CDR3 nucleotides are TGTGCCAGCAGTCCCCAGAACACCGGGACTAGAGATGAGCAGTTCTTC.

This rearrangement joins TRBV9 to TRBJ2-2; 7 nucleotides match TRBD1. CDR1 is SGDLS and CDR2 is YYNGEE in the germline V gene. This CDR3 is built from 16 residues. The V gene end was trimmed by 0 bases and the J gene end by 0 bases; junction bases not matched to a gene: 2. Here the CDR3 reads CASSVEGAANTGELFF. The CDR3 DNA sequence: TGTGCCAGCAGCGTAGAGGGGGCAGCGAACACCGGGGAGCTGTTTTTT.

The CDR3 region has the DNA TGCGCCAGCAGCTCCAAGCGGGGGGCTTTCAGCACAGATACGCAGTATTTT. Protein product: CASSSKRGAFSTDTQYF. The V gene is TRBV5-1, the J gene TRBJ2-3; TRBD2 matches 9 bases. CDR3 length: 17 residues. Trimming at V came to 3 bases and at J to 0 bases, leaving 8 bases not matched to a gene. The V gene's germline CDR1 is SGHRS and CDR2 YFSETQ.

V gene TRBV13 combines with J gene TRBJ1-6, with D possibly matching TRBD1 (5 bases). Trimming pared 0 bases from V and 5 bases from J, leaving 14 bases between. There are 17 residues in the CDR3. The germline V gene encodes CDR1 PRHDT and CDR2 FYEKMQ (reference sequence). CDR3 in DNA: TGTGCCAGCAGCTTAGGCCTAGGGGCTTCCGATAATTCACCCCTCCACTTT. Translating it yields CASSLGLGASDNSPLHF.

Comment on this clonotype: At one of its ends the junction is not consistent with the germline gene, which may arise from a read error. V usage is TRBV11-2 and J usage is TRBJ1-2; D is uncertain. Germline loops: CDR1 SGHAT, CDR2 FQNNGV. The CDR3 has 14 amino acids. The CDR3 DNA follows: TGTGCCAGCAGCCTAGAGGGTGGCTTTTATGGCTACACCTTC. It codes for CASSLEGGFYGYTF.

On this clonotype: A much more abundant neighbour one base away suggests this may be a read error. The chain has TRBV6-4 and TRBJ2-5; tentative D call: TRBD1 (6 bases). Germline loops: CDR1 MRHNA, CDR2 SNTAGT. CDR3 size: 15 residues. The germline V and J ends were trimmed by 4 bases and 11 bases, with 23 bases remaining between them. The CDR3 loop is CASSVAGDGGNEQYF. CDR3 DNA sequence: TGTGCCAGCAGTGTAGCTGGGGATGGGGGCAATGAGCAGTACTTC.

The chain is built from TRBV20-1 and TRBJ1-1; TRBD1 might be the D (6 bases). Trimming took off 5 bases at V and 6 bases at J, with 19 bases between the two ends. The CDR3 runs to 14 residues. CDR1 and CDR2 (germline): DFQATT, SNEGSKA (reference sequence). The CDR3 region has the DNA TGCAGTGCTCCCGGCGGGGGGGCTTATGCTGAAGCTTTCTTT. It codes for CSAPGGGAYAEAFF.

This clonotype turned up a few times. The CDR3 sequence is CSASGRPTNYGYTF. The CDR3 DNA is TGCAGTGCTAGCGGGAGACCCACGAACTATGGCTACACCTTC. The chain is built from TRBV20-1 and TRBJ1-2; D not certain. V lost 3 bases and J 2 bases, leaving 13 bases between the germline ends. From germline, CDR1 is DFQATT and CDR2 SNEGSKA (reference sequence). The CDR3 length is 14 residues.

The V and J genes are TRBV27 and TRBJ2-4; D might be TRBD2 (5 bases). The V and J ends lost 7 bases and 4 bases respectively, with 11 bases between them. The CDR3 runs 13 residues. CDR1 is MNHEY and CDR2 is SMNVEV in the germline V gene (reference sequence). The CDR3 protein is CASTMRGKNIQYF. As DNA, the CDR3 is TGTGCCAGCACCATGCGAGGGAAAAACATTCAGTACTTC.

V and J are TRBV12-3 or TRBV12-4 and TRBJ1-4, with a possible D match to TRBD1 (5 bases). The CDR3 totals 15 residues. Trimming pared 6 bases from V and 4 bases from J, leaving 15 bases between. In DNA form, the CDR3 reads TGTGCCAGCAGGGCCGGGACTGACGATAATGAAAAACTGTTTTTT. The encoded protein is CASRAGTDDNEKLFF.

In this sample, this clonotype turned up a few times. CDR3 sequence reads: CASSHPRGRENEQFF. CDR3 bases: TGCGCCAGCAGCCACCCTCGCGGGAGGGAGAATGAGCAGTTCTTC. The chain has TRBV4-1 and TRBJ2-1; 9 positions agree with TRBD2. CDR1 is MGHRA, CDR2 YSYEKL, per germline. The CDR3 covers 15 residues. V shed 3 bases and J 7 bases; nucleotides not matched to a gene: 7.

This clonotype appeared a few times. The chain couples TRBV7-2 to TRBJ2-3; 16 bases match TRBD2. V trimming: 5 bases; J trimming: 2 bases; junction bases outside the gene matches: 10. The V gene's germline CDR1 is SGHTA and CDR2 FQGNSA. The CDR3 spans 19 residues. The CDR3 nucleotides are TGTGCCAGCAGCCCGGGACTAGCGGGAGGGGCCGCCCCCACAGATACGCAGTATTTT. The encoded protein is CASSPGLAGGAAPTDTQYF.

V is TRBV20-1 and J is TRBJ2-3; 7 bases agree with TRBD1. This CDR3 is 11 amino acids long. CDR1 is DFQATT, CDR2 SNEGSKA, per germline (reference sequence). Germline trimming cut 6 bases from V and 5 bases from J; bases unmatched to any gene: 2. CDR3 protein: CSAYRGDTQYF. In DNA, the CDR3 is TGCAGTGCGTACAGGGGAGATACGCAGTATTTT.

As DNA, the CDR3 is TGTGCCAGCAGCTTCCAGCCGACGCGAAATTCACCCCTCCACTTT. Translation: CASSFQPTRNSPLHF. The rearrangement uses TRBV5-6 and TRBJ1-6; D is uncertain. Germline loops: CDR1 SGHDT, CDR2 YYEEEE. The CDR3 has 15 amino acids. Trimming removed 2 bases at V and 7 bases at J, with 13 bases between.

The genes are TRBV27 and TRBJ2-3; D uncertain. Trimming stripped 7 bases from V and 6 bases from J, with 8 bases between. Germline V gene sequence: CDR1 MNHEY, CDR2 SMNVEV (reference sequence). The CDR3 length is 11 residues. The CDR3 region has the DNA TGTGCCAGCATCTATGTGGATACGCAGTATTTT. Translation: CASIYVDTQYF.

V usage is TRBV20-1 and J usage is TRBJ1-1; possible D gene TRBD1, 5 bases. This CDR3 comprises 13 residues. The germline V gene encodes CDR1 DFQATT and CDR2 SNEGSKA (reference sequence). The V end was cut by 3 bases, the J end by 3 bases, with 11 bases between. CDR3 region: CSARGQGYTEAFF. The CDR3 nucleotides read TGCAGTGCTAGGGGGCAGGGCTACACTGAAGCTTTCTTT.

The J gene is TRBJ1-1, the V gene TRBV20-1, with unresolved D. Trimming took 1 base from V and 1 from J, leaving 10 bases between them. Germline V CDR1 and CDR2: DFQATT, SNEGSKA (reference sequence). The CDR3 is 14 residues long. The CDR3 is CSARVLDGNTEAFF. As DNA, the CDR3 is TGCAGTGCTAGAGTTTTGGACGGGAACACTGAAGCTTTCTTT.